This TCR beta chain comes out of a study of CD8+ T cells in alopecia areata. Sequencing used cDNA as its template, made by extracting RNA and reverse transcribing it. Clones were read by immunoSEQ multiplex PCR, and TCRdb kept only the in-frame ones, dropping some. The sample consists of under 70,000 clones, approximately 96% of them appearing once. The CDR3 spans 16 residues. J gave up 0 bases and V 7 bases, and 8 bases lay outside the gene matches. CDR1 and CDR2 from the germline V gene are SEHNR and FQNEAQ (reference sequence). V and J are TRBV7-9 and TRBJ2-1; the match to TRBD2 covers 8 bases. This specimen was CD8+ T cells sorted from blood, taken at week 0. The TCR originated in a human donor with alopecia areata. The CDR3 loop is CASTPGLVHSYNEQFF. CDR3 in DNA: TGTGCCAGCACCCCGGGACTAGTCCACTCCTACAATGAGCAGTTCTTC.